These T cell receptor beta chains were read from a single sample in a study of OX40 agonist ivuxolimab in advanced cancers. Clones were read by immunoSEQ multiplex PCR, and TCRdb kept only the in-frame ones, dropping some. The sample consists of some 62,000 clones, roughly 86% of them appearing once. This sample comprised CD4+ or CD8+ T cells sorted from blood, obtained in a trial of the OX40 agonist ivuxolimab. All receptors come from an adult with an advanced solid tumor such as melanoma, head and neck, liver or kidney cancer. The CDR3 runs from the conserved cysteine through the conserved F or W. D genes are given only for firm matches.

TRBV28 NA 16 CASSLIFPGSNQPQHF
TRBV13 NA 14 CASSLRQPEETQYF
TRBV27 TRBD2 17 CASSAFGGSVYQETQYF
TRBV28 NA 14 CASSGSSYNSPLHF
TRBV7-2 NA 15 CASSLGIALSYEQYF
TRBV4-2 NA 13 CASSQEGPFTQYF
TRBV18 NA 15 CASSPGVTGPYEQYF
TRBV6-5 NA 14 CASSYGRAAHEQYF
TRBV27 TRBD1 14 CASSWGDRDNEQFF
TRBV5-1 NA 14 CASSFGGIDYGYTF
TRBV25-1 TRBD1 16 CASSRRGQGSTGELFF
TRBV27 NA 16 CASSPVAGKYFQPQHF
TRBV2 NA 12 CASRTDQETQYF
TRBV5-6 NA 13 CASSWGSYSPLHF
TRBV4-2 TRBD2 20 CASSSKLSTGTSGNQETQYF
TRBV7-2 NA 16 CASSLEAPPTRAEQYF
TRBV10-3 TRBD1 15 CAITPGQGNSETQYF
TRBV6-5 NA 14 CASSYSLGYNEQFF
TRBV5-8 NA 16 CASSPEGTRWADTQYF
TRBV10-3 TRBD2 17 CAISEFGTSGNIETQYF
TRBV7-9 TRBD1 14 CASSSGTGRVEQYF
TRBV5-6 NA 14 CASSLVTDSYGYTF
TRBV28 TRBD1 14 CASRKPGQGYEQYF
TRBV7-9 TRBD2 15 CASRGASGDPYEQHF
TRBV7-9 NA 15 CASSLDRSREYEQYF
TRBV5-4 NA 16 CASSMDPGRGNYGYTF